These T cell receptor beta chains were read from a single sample in a study of CD8+ T cells in alopecia areata. Method: immunoSEQ multiplex PCR; TCRdb's copy keeps in-frame clones and lacks some. This table holds 50,000 to 70,000 clones, about 40% found once. Sequenced sample: NKG2D-low CD8+ T cells sorted from blood. Receptor source: a human donor with alopecia areata. Each CDR3 is given with its conserved first and last residue. Each record gives: clone size, D gene, J gene, V gene, CDR3 DNA, CDR3 protein. The D gene is left open where the match is weak. Only some rows state a clone size, as once, few, many or a class for expanded clones.

few - TRBJ2-7 TRBV4-3 TGCGCCAGCAGCCAAGATCCCCCGGGGGCCTACGAGCAGTACTTC CASSQDPPGAYEQYF
- - TRBJ2-7 TRBV27 TGTGCCAGCAGTTCTCCGTACGAGCAGTACTTC CASSSPYEQYF
- - TRBJ2-7 TRBV7-9 TGTGCCAGCAGCTCTTTTGCCTACGAGCAGTACTTC CASSSFAYEQYF
- - TRBJ2-7 TRBV27 TGTGCCAGCAGTCCCCGACAGGACCCATCCTACGAGCAGTACTTC CASSPRQDPSYEQYF
- TRBD1 TRBJ2-7 TRBV25-1 TGTGCCAGCAGTACCAGACAGGGGAGGAAGTACGAGCAGTACTTC CASSTRQGRKYEQYF
- - TRBJ2-5 TRBV27 TGTGCCAGCAGTCCGACCCCTTTCGGGGGAGAGACCCAGTACTTC CASSPTPFGGETQYF
- - TRBJ2-7 TRBV27 TGTGCCAGCAGCTCACGGGACGGAGCCTACGAGCAGTACTTC CASSSRDGAYEQYF
- - TRBJ2-3 TRBV27 TGTGCCAGCAGTTTAGGGTCCCGGGATACGCAGTATTTT CASSLGSRDTQYF
- - TRBJ2-1 TRBV28 TGTGCCAGCACCACATTACGGGCATCTGAGCAGTTCTTC CASTTLRASEQFF
- - TRBJ2-5 TRBV28 TGTGCCAGCAGTTTATCTGCGGATCAGCAAGAGACCCAGTACTTC CASSLSADQQETQYF
- TRBD1 TRBJ2-7 TRBV9 TGTGCCAGCAGCGTACTCGGGACAGGGGGCTACGAGCAGTACTTC CASSVLGTGGYEQYF
- - TRBJ2-1 TRBV27 TGTGCCAGCAGCGACCTGGGCAATGAGCAGTTCTTC CASSDLGNEQFF
few - TRBJ2-1 TRBV9 TGTGCCAGCAGCGTAGAAGAGTACAATGAGCAGTTCTTC CASSVEEYNEQFF
few - TRBJ1-5 TRBV18 TGTGCCAGCTCCCAGGGTGATCAGCCCCAGCATTTT CASSQGDQPQHF
- - TRBJ1-2 TRBV29-1 TGCAGCGTCGCCGGGCTCTATGGCTACACCTTC CSVAGLYGYTF
few - TRBJ2-1 TRBV29-1 TGCAGCGTTCTGGGGGGTGAGCAGTTCTTC CSVLGGEQFF
- TRBD1 TRBJ2-1 TRBV5-6 TGTGCCAGCAGCGGGGACAGCCACAATGAGCAGTTCTTC CASSGDSHNEQFF
- - TRBJ1-1 TRBV2 TGTGCCTTGCTCGGGGGGAAAATGAACACTGAAGCTTTCTTT CALLGGKMNTEAFF
- - TRBJ2-4 TRBV5-4 TGTGCCAGCAGCTCCGACGACCGCATTCAGTACTTC CASSSDDRIQYF
- TRBD1 TRBJ1-1 TRBV29-1 TGCAGCGTGCAGGGGGCTTACACTGAAGCTTTCTTT CSVQGAYTEAFF
few TRBD2 TRBJ2-1 TRBV7-9 TGTGCCAGCAGCTTGTCTACCAGGCTAGCGGGAGCTGAGCAGTTCTTC CASSLSTRLAGAEQFF
- - TRBJ2-5 TRBV9 TGTGCCAGCAGCGTCGGGGGCCCGAGCCAGGAGACCCAGTACTTC CASSVGGPSQETQYF
few - TRBJ2-5 TRBV25-1 TGTGCCACCAGGAACACAGGAAACCAAGAGACCCAGTACTTC CATRNTGNQETQYF
- TRBD1 TRBJ2-1 TRBV30 TGTGCCTGGACGGGACAGGGGTACAATGAGCAGTTCTTC CAWTGQGYNEQFF
- - TRBJ1-1 TRBV29-1 TGCAGCGTTGAGAGCAGGGGACCTGAAGCTTTCTTT CSVESRGPEAFF
- - TRBJ2-7 TRBV29-1 TGCAGCGTTGTCCTTGTAGCGGTGGGCTACGAGCAGTACTTC CSVVLVAVGYEQYF
- TRBD2 TRBJ2-1 TRBV5-6 TGTGCCAGCAGCTTGGCCTCGGCTAGCGGGACCCACAATGAGCAGTTCTTC CASSLASASGTHNEQFF
few TRBD1 TRBJ1-1 TRBV7-2 TGTGCCAGCAGCTTAGCGGACAGGGGATACATGAACACTGAAGCTTTCTTT CASSLADRGYMNTEAFF
few TRBD1 TRBJ2-7 TRBV7-9 TGTGCCAGCAGCCGGACAGGGGAGCAGTACTTC CASSRTGEQYF
- - TRBJ1-1 TRBV29-1 TGCAGCGTTGTGAGTACTGAAGCTTTCTTT CSVVSTEAFF
few TRBD2 TRBJ2-3 TRBV7-8 TGTGCCAGCAGCCTGGGACTAGCGGCAGATACGCAGTATTTT CASSLGLAADTQYF
few - TRBJ2-1 TRBV7-9 TGTGCCAGCAGCTTAGGGCAGAATGAGCAGTTCTTC CASSLGQNEQFF
- - TRBJ1-1 TRBV29-1 - CSVVGPGAEAFF
- - TRBJ1-1 TRBV7-9 TGTGCCAGCAGCTTTTATTCAGGGCCCAACACTGAAGCTTTCTTT CASSFYSGPNTEAFF
few - TRBJ2-3 TRBV9 TGTGCCAGCAGCTCCCGGCCCGGGTCTTCGGGAGATACGCAGTATTTT CASSSRPGSSGDTQYF
- - TRBJ2-7 TRBV5-1 TGCGCCAGCAGCTCAGGGGCGAGCGAGCAGTACTTC CASSSGASEQYF
- TRBD1 TRBJ1-1 TRBV7-6 TGTGCCAGCAGCCGACAGGGGCGGACTGAAGCTTTCTTT CASSRQGRTEAFF
few TRBD1 TRBJ1-1 TRBV7-6 TGTGCCAGCAGCTCGAAGGCAGGGGGCACTGAAGCTTTCTTT CASSSKAGGTEAFF
- - TRBJ2-6 TRBV19 TGTGCCAGTAGTATAGTCGGGGGAGCTGGGGCCAACGTCCTGACTTTC CASSIVGGAGANVLTF
- - TRBJ2-2 TRBV6-5 TGTGCCAGCAGTCCGAACACCGGGGAGCTGTTTTTT CASSPNTGELFF
- TRBD2 TRBJ2-5 TRBV29-1 TGCAGCGTTGAACCAGCGGGACTAGCGGGAGAGACCCAGTACTTC CSVEPAGLAGETQYF
few - TRBJ1-3 TRBV5-1 TGCGCCAGCAGCTTGGGGCTGAGCTCTGGAAACACCATATATTTT CASSLGLSSGNTIYF